Each of the 7 T cell receptor beta chains below was sequenced from the same sample in a study of T cell repertoires in cytomegalovirus infection. From the reads, TCRdb called clonotypes with MiXCR, one entry per CDR3 protein. Found here are 480,000 or so distinct CDR3 sequences, roughly 12% of them singletons; the top ten hold about 10%. Sequencing was done on a sample of PBMCs. All receptors come from a human donor in good health (CMV status not recorded). Some clones in this sample may be carry-over from other donors' samples.

This clonotype was counted at least ten times. The CDR3 sequence is CASSIKGGSPLDEQFF. The CDR3 DNA reads as TGTGCCAGTAGTATAAAGGGCGGGAGTCCCCTCGATGAGCAGTTCTTC. This chain joins TRBV19 and TRBJ2-1; TRBD2 matches 7 bases. The CDR3 is 16 residues long. V gave up 2 bases and J gave up 8 bases; unmatched junction bases: 12. CDR1 and CDR2 from the germline V gene are LNHDA and SQIVND (reference sequence).

To note about this clonotype: The junction does not match germline at one end; this may be a read error. CDR3 sequence reads: CASTQLPTGGGEAFF. The CDR3 nucleotides are TGTGCCAGCACCCAACTCCCGACAGGGGGCGGCGAAGCTTTCTTT. The chain combines TRBV3-1 with TRBJ1-1, with 10 bases matching TRBD1. Per germline, CDR1 LGHDT and CDR2 YNNKEL (reference sequence). This CDR3 is 15 amino acids long.

The sample holds many counts of this clonotype. The CDR3 sequence: CASSRQGGSNQPQHF. For the CDR3, the DNA is TGTGCCAGCAGCAGACAAGGAGGCAGCAATCAGCCCCAGCATTTT. The V call is TRBV2, the J call TRBJ1-5; D call uncertain. The ends were cut back, 6 bases at V and 1 base at J, with 13 bases in the middle. This CDR3 spans 15 amino acids. Per germline, CDR1 SNHLY and CDR2 FYNNEI.

The CDR3 DNA is TGCGCCAGCAGCTCGGAGGGAGGGATGTTCTTC. It yields the protein CASSSEGGMFF. The gene calls are TRBV5-1 and TRBJ2-1; TRBD2 aligns across 7 bases. The CDR3 spans 11 residues. With 3 bases clipped from V and 15 bases from J, the junction kept 6 bases outside the gene matches. Per germline, CDR1 SGHRS and CDR2 YFSETQ.

This clonotype was seen ten or more times. The CDR3 reads CASSLSRYTEAFF. The CDR3 DNA reads TGTGCCAGCAGTTTATCCAGATACACTGAAGCTTTCTTT. V and J are TRBV28 and TRBJ1-1; no reliable D call. Germline lookup yields CDR1 MDHEN and CDR2 SYDVKM. Trimming shortened V by 1 base and J by 3 bases, and 6 bases separated the two germline ends. This CDR3 is 13 amino acids long. Full variable domain (missing parts from reference TRBV28 and TRBJ1-1): DVKVTQSSRYLVKRTGEKVFLECVQDMDHENMFWYRQDPGLGLRLIYFSYDVKMKEKGDIPEGYSVSREKKERFSLILESASTNQTSMYLCASSLSRYTEAFFGQGTRLTVV.

This clonotype was seen a few times. The CDR3 region is CASSLEVLSTEAFF. In DNA form, the CDR3 reads TGCGCCAGCAGCTTGGAAGTCCTTAGCACTGAAGCTTTCTTT. This chain links TRBV5-1 with TRBJ1-1, with no clear D. The ends were cut back, 0 bases at V and 4 bases at J, with 10 bases in the middle. This CDR3 is 14 amino acids long. The germline V gene encodes CDR1 SGHRS and CDR2 YFSETQ.

The chain uses TRBV2 and TRBJ1-2; maybe TRBD1 (5 bases). Per germline, CDR1 SNHLY and CDR2 FYNNEI. Trimming took 3 bases from V and 6 from J, leaving 14 bases between them. This CDR3 is 14 amino acids long. The DNA for the CDR3 is TGTGCCAGCAGTGATCCCGGGACGACCAATGGCTACACCTTC. It yields the protein CASSDPGTTNGYTF.